This TCR beta chain came from a study of blood T cell repertoires in COVID-19. Looking at the study overall: COVID-19 samples collected from the United States, Italy and Spain covered acute and convalescent phases. Sources were T cells, B-cell-depleted T cells, or PBMCs; the material itself was cDNA or gDNA.

Per the original methods: Reference gene primer amplification in the assay estimated nucleated cell counts. Method: immunoSEQ multiplex PCR; TCRdb's copy keeps in-frame clones and lacks some. The DNA gave D and trimming, while V, J and clone size come from that table. The data show fewer than 250,000 clones, 70% to 90% seen once. CDR3 length equals 16 residues. The V and J ends lost 0 bases and 2 bases respectively, with 13 bases between them. CDR1 and CDR2 (germline): MGHRA, YSYEKL. Sequencing was carried out using peripheral blood. The sequence was obtained from a woman aged 40 to 50 who had recovered from COVID-19. The chain combines TRBV4-1 with TRBJ1-2; TRBD1 might be the D (5 bases). The CDR3 nucleotides are TGCGCCAGCAGCCAAGAGTTACGGGGGAAGAACTATGGCTACACCTTC. This translates into CASSQELRGKNYGYTF.